The source of this T cell receptor (beta chain) is a study of cytomegalovirus exposure and HLA in healthy donors. Study background: Prior work identified 95 million to 120 million unique TCR beta sequences in around 170 million T cells. Genotyping of 430 or so donors showed that around 81% belonged to the Caucasian-associated ancestry cluster. Study-wide results and limits: Associated with cytomegalovirus, according to the listing, were 150 to 200 TCR beta chains. Excluded: some indistinguishable V segments such as TRBV6-2 and TRBV6-3.

The study ran its PCR with 60 Vbeta and 13 Jbeta primers. Using immunoSEQ multiplex PCR, the repertoire was profiled, and TCRdb retains in-frame clones only, with some absent. The profile shows approximately 250,000 clones, roughly 84% of them singletons. V lost 3 bases and J lost 7, with 4 bases in between. Germline CDR1 and CDR2: PRHDT and FYEKMQ (reference sequence). The CDR3 length is 11 residues. Comments on this clone: What it recognizes is unknown.

The chain carries TRBV13 and TRBJ2-1; D not resolved. This clonotype originated in a girl aged 2-10 years in good health and CMV-seronegative. Specimen: PBMCs. CDR3 bases: TGTGCCAGCAGCTTTATAAATGAGCAGTTCTTC. Protein product: CASSFINEQFF.